The T cell receptor (beta chain) under discussion was sequenced for a study of cytomegalovirus exposure and HLA in healthy donors. PCR employed 60 Vbeta and 13 Jbeta primers. Some clones are missing from TCRdb's copy, which holds only in-frame ones; the method was immunoSEQ multiplex PCR. The sample shows approximately 70,000 clones, roughly 74% of them seen only once. With respect to this clone: The antigen is not known.

Overall study results and limits: Using a false discovery rate of 0.05, a later analysis showed that 16,951 TCR beta sequences were associated with HLA alleles.

The germline V and J ends were trimmed by 5 bases and 7 bases, with 11 bases remaining between them. CDR1 and CDR2 from the germline V gene are MNHEY and SVGAGI. This CDR3 is built from 13 residues. The TCR sequence derives from a human donor in good health. The sample consisted of PBMCs. V usage is TRBV6-5 and J usage is TRBJ2-2; possible D gene TRBD1, 5 bases. The CDR3 region is CASSESGFGELFF. CDR3 nucleotide sequence: TGTGCCAGCAGTGAATCAGGGTTCGGGGAGCTGTTTTTT.